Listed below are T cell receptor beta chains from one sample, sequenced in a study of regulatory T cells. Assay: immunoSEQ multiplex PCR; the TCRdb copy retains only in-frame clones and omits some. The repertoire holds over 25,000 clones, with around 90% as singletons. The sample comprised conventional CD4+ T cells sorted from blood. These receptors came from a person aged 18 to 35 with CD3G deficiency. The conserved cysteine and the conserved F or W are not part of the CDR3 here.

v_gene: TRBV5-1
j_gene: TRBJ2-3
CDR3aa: ASRIAPGQGTDTQY

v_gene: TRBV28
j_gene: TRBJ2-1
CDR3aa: ASSVNTGTPSRDEQF

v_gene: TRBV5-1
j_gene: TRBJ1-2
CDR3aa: ASSPRGGYNGYT

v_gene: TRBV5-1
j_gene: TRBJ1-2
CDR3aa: ASSLQTGVNGYT

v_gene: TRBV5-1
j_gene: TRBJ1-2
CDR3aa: ASSLGGPNYGYT

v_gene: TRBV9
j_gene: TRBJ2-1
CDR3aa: ASRASGAGNEQF

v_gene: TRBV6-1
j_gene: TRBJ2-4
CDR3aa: ASSEVRGQGLGNIQY

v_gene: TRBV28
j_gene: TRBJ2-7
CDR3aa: ASSRRPSGRYSYEQY

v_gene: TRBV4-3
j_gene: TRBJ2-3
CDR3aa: ASSQDKQGGATDTQY

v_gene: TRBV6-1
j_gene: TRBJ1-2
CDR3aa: ASLGQGNGYT

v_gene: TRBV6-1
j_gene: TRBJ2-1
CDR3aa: ASSVGGLYNEQF

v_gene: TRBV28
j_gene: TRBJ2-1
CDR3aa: ASSSPRDGLKREQF

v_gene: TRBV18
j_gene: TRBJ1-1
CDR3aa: ASSPQDLVLGGATEAF

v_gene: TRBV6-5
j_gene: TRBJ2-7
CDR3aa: ASSQGWEQY

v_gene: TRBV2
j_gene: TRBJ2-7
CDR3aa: ASSVASGGKEQY

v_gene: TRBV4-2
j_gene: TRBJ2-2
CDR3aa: ASSQMDWNTGELF

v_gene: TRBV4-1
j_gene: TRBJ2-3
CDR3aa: ASSRTPAGRRSSTDTQY

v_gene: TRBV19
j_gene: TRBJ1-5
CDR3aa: ASSIPNQPQH

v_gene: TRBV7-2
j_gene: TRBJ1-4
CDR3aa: ASSLGPTHLSTNEKLF

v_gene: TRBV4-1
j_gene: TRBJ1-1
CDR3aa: ASSPGGRGPPGTEAF

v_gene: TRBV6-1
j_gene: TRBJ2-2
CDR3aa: ASSEKWAAGELF

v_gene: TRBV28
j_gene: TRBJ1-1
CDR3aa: ASSPHSLMNTEAF

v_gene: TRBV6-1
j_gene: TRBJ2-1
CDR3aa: ASSPGRQPPNEQF

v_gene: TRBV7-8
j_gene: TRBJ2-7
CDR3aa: ASSFGTSAEQY

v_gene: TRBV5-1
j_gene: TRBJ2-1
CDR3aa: ASSLLGNEQF

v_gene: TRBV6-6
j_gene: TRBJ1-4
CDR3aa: ASSAHISGYEKLF

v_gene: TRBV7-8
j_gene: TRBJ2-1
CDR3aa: ASSFRDRFGEQF

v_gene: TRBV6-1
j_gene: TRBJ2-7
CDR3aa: ASSEDNRGERY

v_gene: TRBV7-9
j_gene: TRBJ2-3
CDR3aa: ASSHRGRLTDTQY

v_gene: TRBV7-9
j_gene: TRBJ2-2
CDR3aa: ASQGPTGTANTGELF

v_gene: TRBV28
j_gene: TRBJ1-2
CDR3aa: ASSLFRTGDPYGYT

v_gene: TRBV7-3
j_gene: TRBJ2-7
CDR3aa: ASSLTMAGVCFSSYEQY

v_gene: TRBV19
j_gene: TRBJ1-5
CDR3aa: ASSPRDRGNSNQPQH

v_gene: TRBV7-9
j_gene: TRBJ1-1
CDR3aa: ASSLSVGRGEGRPWAF

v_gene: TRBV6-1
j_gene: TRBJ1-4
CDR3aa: ASQGNEKLF

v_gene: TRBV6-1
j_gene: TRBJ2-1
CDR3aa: ASEKLPGLNNEQF

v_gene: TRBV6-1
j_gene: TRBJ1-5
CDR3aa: ASSERRGLGQPQH

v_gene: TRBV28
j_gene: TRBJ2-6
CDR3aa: ASSLTGDTGANVLT

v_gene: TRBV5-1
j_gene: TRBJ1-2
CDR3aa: ASSPWTGSNYGYT

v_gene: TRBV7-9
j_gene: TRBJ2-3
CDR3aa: ASSLRERDTQY

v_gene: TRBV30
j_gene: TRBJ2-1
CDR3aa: AWAPGFHNEQF

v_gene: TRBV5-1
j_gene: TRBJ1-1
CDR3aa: ASSLEGGTEAF

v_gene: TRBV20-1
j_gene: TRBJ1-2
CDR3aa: SRRDHYGYT

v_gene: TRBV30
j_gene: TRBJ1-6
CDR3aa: ACRQGTYNSPLH